Listed below are T cell receptor beta chains from one sample, sequenced in a study of human T cells and chemical hapten exposure. TCRdb redid the calling of the RACE reads with MiXCR, one entry per CDR3 protein. The table lists under 150,000 distinct CDR3 sequences, around 10% of them singletons. This material consisted of whole blood, taken in connection with sensitization to the hapten diphenylcyclopropenone (DPC). These receptors all stem from a woman aged 50 to 60 with alopecia areata. Some clones in this sample may be carry-over from other donors' samples. Each CDR3 is given with its conserved first and last residue. Fields, in order: J gene, V gene, CDR3 protein.

j_call: TRBJ1-6
v_call: TRBV7-2
cdr3_aa: CASSPGTQSFSPLHF

j_call: TRBJ1-4
v_call: TRBV19
cdr3_aa: CASSGASGGDEKLFF

j_call: TRBJ2-3
v_call: TRBV5-5
cdr3_aa: CASSLHSSTDTQYF

j_call: TRBJ1-5
v_call: TRBV4-3
cdr3_aa: CASSWDSSSNQPQHF

j_call: TRBJ2-1
v_call: TRBV6-2/TRBV6-3
cdr3_aa: CASIKEASGNRYNEQFF

j_call: TRBJ2-7
v_call: TRBV29-1
cdr3_aa: CSGTRTDSYEQYF

j_call: TRBJ2-1
v_call: TRBV3-1
cdr3_aa: CASSLGPNPPNEQFF

j_call: TRBJ1-2
v_call: TRBV6-5
cdr3_aa: CASRNPWGDGYGYTF

j_call: TRBJ1-2
v_call: TRBV11-2
cdr3_aa: CASSLAYGYTF

j_call: TRBJ2-1
v_call: TRBV28
cdr3_aa: CASSPNNEQFF

j_call: TRBJ2-1
v_call: TRBV19
cdr3_aa: CASSIDFPSSDSQAEQFF

j_call: TRBJ1-1
v_call: TRBV29-1
cdr3_aa: CSVDVRTTEAFF

j_call: TRBJ1-1
v_call: TRBV28
cdr3_aa: CASSDTRNTEAFF

j_call: TRBJ2-7
v_call: TRBV5-5
cdr3_aa: CASSLSYSPYEQYF

j_call: TRBJ1-5
v_call: TRBV7-9
cdr3_aa: CASSLLLGGSSVDNQPQHF

j_call: TRBJ1-6
v_call: TRBV28
cdr3_aa: CASSFPRGNSPLHF

j_call: TRBJ1-6
v_call: TRBV28
cdr3_aa: CASMLTGSPLHF

j_call: TRBJ2-5
v_call: TRBV29-1
cdr3_aa: CSVEMGQGRTQYF

j_call: TRBJ2-7
v_call: TRBV19
cdr3_aa: CASSKPRTVSYEQYF

j_call: TRBJ2-7
v_call: TRBV6-2/TRBV6-3
cdr3_aa: CASSYPTTASYEQYF

j_call: TRBJ2-5
v_call: TRBV27
cdr3_aa: CASSWGPTIAQAQYF

j_call: TRBJ1-1
v_call: TRBV5-1
cdr3_aa: CASREWLGQEAFF

j_call: TRBJ2-2
v_call: TRBV29-1
cdr3_aa: CSVRGGGPNTGELFF

j_call: TRBJ2-7
v_call: TRBV28
cdr3_aa: CASSPTGTGSYGQYF

j_call: TRBJ2-5
v_call: TRBV18
cdr3_aa: CASSPPTNQETQYF

j_call: TRBJ1-1
v_call: TRBV18
cdr3_aa: CASATQGNQVNTEAFF

j_call: TRBJ2-7
v_call: TRBV7-6
cdr3_aa: CASSLAPWRRAHYEQYF

j_call: TRBJ2-1
v_call: TRBV12-3/TRBV12-4
cdr3_aa: CASSDGLAGVWLQFF

j_call: TRBJ2-1
v_call: TRBV28
cdr3_aa: CATRDSGGRNEQFF

j_call: TRBJ1-2
v_call: TRBV7-2
cdr3_aa: CASSLRERSNYGYTF

j_call: TRBJ2-2
v_call: TRBV19
cdr3_aa: CASSIGTLNTGELFF

j_call: TRBJ1-2
v_call: TRBV19
cdr3_aa: CASSTGQSLKQANYGYTF

j_call: TRBJ1-1
v_call: TRBV27
cdr3_aa: CASSPGARNWAEAFF

j_call: TRBJ1-1
v_call: TRBV7-6
cdr3_aa: CASSLSPTGATEAFF

j_call: TRBJ1-5
v_call: TRBV6-2/TRBV6-3
cdr3_aa: CASSNLGDQPQHF

j_call: TRBJ2-7
v_call: TRBV12-3/TRBV12-4
cdr3_aa: CASSFQDTYEQYF

j_call: TRBJ1-6
v_call: TRBV28
cdr3_aa: CASTAGQSRTPLHF

j_call: TRBJ1-4
v_call: TRBV11-2
cdr3_aa: CASTENPGQEPEKLFF

j_call: TRBJ2-5
v_call: TRBV7-2
cdr3_aa: CASSSDRGIRETQYF

j_call: TRBJ1-4
v_call: TRBV28
cdr3_aa: CASSLPGARGEKLFF

j_call: TRBJ1-1
v_call: TRBV25-1
cdr3_aa: CASSGHRTEAFF